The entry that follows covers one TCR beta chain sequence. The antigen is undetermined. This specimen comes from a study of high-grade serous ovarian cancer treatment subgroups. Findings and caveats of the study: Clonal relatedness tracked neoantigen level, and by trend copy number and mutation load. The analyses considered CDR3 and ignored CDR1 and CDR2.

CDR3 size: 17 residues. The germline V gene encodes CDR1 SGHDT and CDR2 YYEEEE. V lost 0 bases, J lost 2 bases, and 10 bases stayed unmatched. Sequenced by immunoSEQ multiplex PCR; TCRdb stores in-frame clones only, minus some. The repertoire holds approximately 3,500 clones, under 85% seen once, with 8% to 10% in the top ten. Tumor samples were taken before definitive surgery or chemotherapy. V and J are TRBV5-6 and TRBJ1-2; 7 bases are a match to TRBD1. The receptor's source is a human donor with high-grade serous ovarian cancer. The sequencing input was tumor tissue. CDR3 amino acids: CASSLDRGGRGNYGYTF. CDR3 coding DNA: TGTGCCAGCAGCTTGGATCGCGGGGGCAGGGGGAACTATGGCTACACCTTC.